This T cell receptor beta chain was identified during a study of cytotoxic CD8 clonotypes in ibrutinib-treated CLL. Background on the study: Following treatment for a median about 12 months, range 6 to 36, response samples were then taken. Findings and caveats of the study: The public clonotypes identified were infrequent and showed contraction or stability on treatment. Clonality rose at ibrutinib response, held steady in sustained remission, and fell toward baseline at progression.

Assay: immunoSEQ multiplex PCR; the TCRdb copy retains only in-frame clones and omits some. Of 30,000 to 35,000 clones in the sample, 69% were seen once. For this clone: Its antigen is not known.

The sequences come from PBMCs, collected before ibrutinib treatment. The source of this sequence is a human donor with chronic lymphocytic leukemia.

This CDR3 is CAISDGQGDYGYTF. CDR3 bases: TGTGCCATCAGTGATGGTCAGGGGGACTATGGCTACACCTTC. The J gene is TRBJ1-2, the V gene TRBV10-3; 7 positions agree with TRBD1. V gave up 3 bases and J gave up 3 bases; unmatched junction bases: 4. The germline V gene encodes CDR1 ENHRY and CDR2 SYGVKD. CDR3 length equals 14 residues.